The 14 T cell receptor beta chains presented below share a single source sample, sequenced in a study of T-cell reconstitution after alpha-beta-depleted transplantation in children. Unique molecular identifiers tagged the TCRbeta library. Each CDR3 protein is one row after TCRdb ran MiXCR on the PCR reads. The sample yields about 200,000 distinct CDR3 sequences, about 6.6% seen once. The sequencing here drew on PBMCs, taken before TCRalphabeta/CD19-depleted stem cell transplant. Source of these receptors: a boy aged 2 to 10 with acute lymphoblastic leukemia, due to receive a stem cell transplant.

The sample holds many counts of this clonotype. The rearrangement uses TRBV5-5 and TRBJ2-3; possible D gene TRBD1, 6 bases. Per the germline V gene, CDR1 is SGHKS and CDR2 is YYEKEE (reference sequence). Deletions cut 0 bases from V and 2 bases from J, with 10 bases between. This CDR3 comprises 15 residues. CDR3 sequence reads: CASSLDRALTDTQYF. The CDR3 coding sequence is TGTGCCAGCAGCTTGGACAGGGCACTCACAGATACGCAGTATTTT. Supplemented by reference TRBV5-5 and TRBJ2-3, the full variable domain reads DAGVTQSPTHLIKTRGQQVTLRCSPISGHKSVSWYQQVLGQGPQFIFQYYEKEERGRGNFPDRFSARQFPNYSSELNVNALLLGDSALYLCASSLDRALTDTQYFGPGTRLTVL.

This clonotype has ten or more counts. CDR3 loop: CSAGEGARGEQFF. The CDR3 DNA follows: TGCAGTGCCGGGGAGGGGGCCCGGGGTGAGCAGTTCTTC. The gene calls are TRBV20-1 and TRBJ2-1; D may be TRBD1 or TRBD2 (7 bases each). Germline CDR1 and CDR2: DFQATT and SNEGSKA (reference sequence). The CDR3 spans 13 residues. V was shortened by 6 bases and J by 9 bases, with 18 bases between the two germline ends.

This clonotype was seen many times. This chain links TRBV4-2 with TRBJ2-7; D might be TRBD2 (6 bases). Germline CDR1 LGHNA, CDR2 YNFKEQ. The CDR3 length is 11 residues. V was shortened by 9 bases and J by 5 bases, with 11 bases between the two germline ends. The CDR3 is CASRRGNEQYF. CDR3 bases: TGTGCCAGTCGGCGGGGCAACGAGCAGTACTTC.

This clonotype was picked up many times. The chain links TRBV29-1 to TRBJ2-3, with TRBD2 as a possible D gene (6 bases). The length of the CDR3 is 14 residues. V was clipped by 4 bases and J by 0 bases, with 11 bases between them. CDR1 and CDR2 from the germline V gene are SQVTM and ANQGSEA. Written as DNA, the CDR3 is TGCAGCGTTGGTGTAGCGGTTAGCACAGATACGCAGTATTTT. Its translation is CSVGVAVSTDTQYF.

Ten or more counts support this clonotype. The CDR3 here is CSARDPGSRNQPQHF. CDR3 bases: TGCAGTGCTAGAGACCCTGGGAGCAGAAATCAGCCCCAGCATTTT. The chain joins TRBV20-1 to TRBJ1-5; D is uncertain. CDR3 length equals 15 residues. V shed 0 bases and J shed 4 bases, with 13 bases lying between them. Germline CDR1 is DFQATT and CDR2 is SNEGSKA (reference sequence).

This clonotype was recorded at least ten times. CDR3 sequence: CASSPRVSSLGNTIYF. CDR3 DNA sequence: TGTGCCAGCAGCCCGAGGGTTAGTTCGCTAGGAAACACCATATATTTT. This sequence joins TRBV28 and TRBJ1-3; unclear D gene. Germline V CDR1 and CDR2: MDHEN, SYDVKM. Trimming stripped 6 bases from V and 4 bases from J, with 19 bases between. This CDR3 has 16 residues. Full variable domain (rest looked up from reference TRBV28 and TRBJ1-3): DVKVTQSSRYLVKRTGEKVFLECVQDMDHENMFWYRQDPGLGLRLIYFSYDVKMKEKGDIPEGYSVSREKKERFSLILESASTNQTSMYLCASSPRVSSLGNTIYFGEGSWLTVV.

This clonotype was counted many times. The chain is built from TRBV7-8 and TRBJ2-7, with D possibly being TRBD1 (7 bases). The germline CDR1 and CDR2 sequences are SGHVS and FQNEAQ. V was clipped by 0 bases and J by 5 bases, with 11 bases between them. The CDR3 is made up of 14 amino acids. CDR3 coding DNA: TGTGCCAGCAGCTTAGCCCCAGGGGGGAACGAGCAGTACTTC. The encoded protein is CASSLAPGGNEQYF.

With regard to this clonotype: This may stem from a read error, because a much larger clone lies one nucleotide away. The rearrangement joins TRBV5-6 to TRBJ2-3; D remains ambiguous. Germline V gene lookup returns CDR1 SGHDT and CDR2 YYEEEE. The CDR3 consists of 14 residues. The DNA of the CDR3 is TGTGCCAGCAGCTTGGGGCAGGCCCTAGATACGCGGTATTTT. Its protein is CASSLGQALDTRYF.

The chain recombines TRBV5-5 with TRBJ2-1; D is unclear. The CDR3 sequence is 13 residues long. Trimming stripped 0 bases from V and 6 bases from J, with 7 bases between. Germline V CDR1 and CDR2: SGHKS, YYEKEE (reference sequence). The CDR3 nucleotides are TGTGCCAGCAGCTTGGGGCAGCCCAATGAGCAGTTCTTC. This encodes CASSLGQPNEQFF.

The table lists this clonotype with many counts. V gene TRBV20-1 combines with J gene TRBJ2-1, with TRBD2 identical over 10 bases. V shed 3 bases and J 2 bases; nucleotides not matched to a gene: 16. The CDR3 extends over 19 amino acids. The germline gives CDR1 DFQATT, CDR2 SNEGSKA (reference sequence). The CDR3 reads CSASFPGASGGLPYNEQFF. Written as DNA, the CDR3 is TGCAGTGCTAGTTTCCCCGGGGCTAGCGGGGGTTTACCCTACAATGAGCAGTTCTTC.

In this sample, this clonotype turned up many times. V and J are TRBV5-1 and TRBJ2-2; possibly TRBD2 for D (5 bases). Germline V gene lookup returns CDR1 SGHRS and CDR2 YFSETQ. The ends were cut back, 0 bases at V and 1 base at J, with 10 bases in the middle. CDR3 length: 16 amino acids. For the CDR3, the DNA is TGCGCCAGCAGCTTGGCGGACTTCGGGAACACCGGGGAGCTGTTTTTT. Protein product: CASSLADFGNTGELFF.

Many counts were recorded for this clonotype. V gene TRBV29-1 combines with J gene TRBJ2-5, with 8 bases aligning to TRBD2. Per germline, CDR1 SQVTM and CDR2 ANQGSEA. CDR3 length: 13 residues. Trimming at V came to 7 bases and at J to 2 bases, leaving 6 bases not matched to a gene. CDR3 bases: TGCAGCGCAATAGCGGGAATACAAGAGACCCAGTACTTC. Translated: CSAIAGIQETQYF.

This clonotype came up many times. V and J are TRBV29-1 and TRBJ2-5; D is undetermined. Germline CDR1 reads SQVTM; CDR2 reads ANQGSEA. There are 10 residues in the CDR3. The ends were cut back, 5 bases at V and 5 bases at J, with 6 bases in the middle. CDR3 protein: CSVKWETQYF. In DNA form, the CDR3 reads TGCAGCGTTAAGTGGGAGACCCAGTACTTC.

This clonotype showed up many times. This chain joins TRBV29-1 and TRBJ2-7, with D perhaps TRBD1 (6 bases). V shed 7 bases and J shed 6 bases, with 19 bases lying between them. Germline assignment: CDR1 SQVTM and CDR2 ANQGSEA. This CDR3 spans 13 amino acids. CDR3 sequence (DNA): TGCAGCGCCGACAGGCTAACAGGGCTCGAGCAGTACTTC. Its translation: CSADRLTGLEQYF.